This T cell receptor beta chain was profiled in a study of identical twins. The CDR3 contains 11 residues. The germline V gene has CDR1 ENHRY and CDR2 SYGVKD. Study-level points and caveats: Models underestimated out-of-frame TCR alpha sharing in monozygotic twins. Cord blood beta clonotypes that were abundant carried fewer insertions, and memory repertoires showed no such trend.

As regards this clonotype: What it recognizes is unknown. One end of the junction is discordant with germline, which a read error may explain.

Each cDNA held unique molecular identifiers, and template switching gave it a universal primer site. TCRdb independently ran MiXCR on the 5' RACE reads; one entry per CDR3 protein. This table holds around 1.7 million distinct CDR3 sequences, about 32% found once. The origin of this receptor is a newborn girl in good health. The sequencing input was cord blood. The chain uses TRBV10-3 and TRBJ2-3, with D uncertain. The CDR3 spells CAISGGDMQYF. The CDR3 DNA reads as TGTGCCATCAGTGGTGGGGATATGCAGTATTTT.